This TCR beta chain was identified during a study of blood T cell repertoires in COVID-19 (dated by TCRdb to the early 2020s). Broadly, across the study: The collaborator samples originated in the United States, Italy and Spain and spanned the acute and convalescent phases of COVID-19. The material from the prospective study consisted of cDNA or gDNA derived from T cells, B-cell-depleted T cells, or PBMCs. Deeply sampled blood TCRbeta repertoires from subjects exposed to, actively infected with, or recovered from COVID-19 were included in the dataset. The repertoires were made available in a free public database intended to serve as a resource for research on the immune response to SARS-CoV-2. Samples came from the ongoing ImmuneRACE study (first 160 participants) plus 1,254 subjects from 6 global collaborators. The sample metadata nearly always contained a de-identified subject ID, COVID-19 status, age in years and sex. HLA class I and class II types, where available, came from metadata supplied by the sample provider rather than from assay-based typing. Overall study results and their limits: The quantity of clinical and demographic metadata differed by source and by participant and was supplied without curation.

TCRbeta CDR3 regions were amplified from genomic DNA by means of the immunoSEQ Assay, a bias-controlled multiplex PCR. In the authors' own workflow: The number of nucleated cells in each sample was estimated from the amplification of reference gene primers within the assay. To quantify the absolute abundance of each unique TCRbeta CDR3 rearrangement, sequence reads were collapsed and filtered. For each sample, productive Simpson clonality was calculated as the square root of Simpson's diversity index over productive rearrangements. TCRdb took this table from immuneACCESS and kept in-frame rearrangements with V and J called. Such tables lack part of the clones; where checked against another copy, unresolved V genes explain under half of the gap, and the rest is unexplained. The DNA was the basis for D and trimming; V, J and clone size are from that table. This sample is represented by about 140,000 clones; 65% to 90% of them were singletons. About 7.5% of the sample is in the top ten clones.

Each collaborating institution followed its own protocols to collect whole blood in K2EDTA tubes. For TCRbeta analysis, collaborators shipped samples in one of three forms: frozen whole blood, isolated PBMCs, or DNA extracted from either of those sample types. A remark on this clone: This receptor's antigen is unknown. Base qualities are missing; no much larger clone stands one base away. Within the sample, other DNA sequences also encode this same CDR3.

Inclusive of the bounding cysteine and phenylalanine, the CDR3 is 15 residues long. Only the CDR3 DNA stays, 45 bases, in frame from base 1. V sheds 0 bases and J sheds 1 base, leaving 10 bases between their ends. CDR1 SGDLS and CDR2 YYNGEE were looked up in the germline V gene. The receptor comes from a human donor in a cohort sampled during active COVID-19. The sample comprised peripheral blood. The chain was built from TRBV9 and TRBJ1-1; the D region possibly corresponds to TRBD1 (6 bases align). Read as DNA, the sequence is TGTGCCAGCAGCGTAGGTGGCAGGGGGAACACTGAAGCTTTCTTT. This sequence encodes CASSVGGRGNTEAFF.